Presented here are 23 T cell receptor beta chains from one specimen sequenced in a study of post-analysis software for immune sequencing data. Study-wide results and caveats: TRBV5-6, TRBV5-1 and TRBV20-1 were among several TRBV segments more frequent in patients than controls.

The TCR beta cDNA libraries carried unique molecular identifiers. TCRdb redid the calling of the PCR reads with MiXCR, one entry per CDR3 protein. The table shows 150,000 to 200,000 distinct CDR3 sequences, with approximately 30% occurring only once. Their target antigens are unknown. The sample comprised blood. These receptors came from a girl under 18 with multiple sclerosis.

This chain uses TRBV11-2 with TRBJ2-5; TRBD2 matches 10 bases. With 6 bases clipped from V and 5 bases from J, the junction kept 6 bases outside the gene matches. Germline V gives CDR1 SGHAT, CDR2 FQNNGV. This CDR3 is built from 14 residues. The DNA of the CDR3 is TGTGCCAGCAGTCGAGCGGGAGGGGCGGAGACCCAGTACTTC. Translation gives CASSRAGGAETQYF.

The CDR3 protein is CASRRAGTQLDYGYTF. The CDR3 region has the DNA TGTGCCAGCAGGCGAGCCGGGACCCAATTGGACTATGGCTACACCTTC. The genes are TRBV28 and TRBJ1-2, with D possibly being TRBD1 (5 bases). The germline CDR1 and CDR2 sequences are MDHEN and SYDVKM. This CDR3 region has 16 residues. Trimming left V 6 bases short and J 3 bases short, with 20 bases between.

V gene TRBV5-1 combines with J gene TRBJ2-7, with TRBD1 as a possible D gene (6 bases). Germline V gives CDR1 SGHRS, CDR2 YFSETQ. There are 15 residues in the CDR3. V lost 0 bases, J lost 4 bases, and 14 bases lay in between. In DNA form, the CDR3 reads TGCGCCAGCAGCTTGGCCGTAGGACAGAAATACGAGCAGTACTTC. Protein product: CASSLAVGQKYEQYF.

This clonotype has a count of ten or more. The chain is built from TRBV20-1 and TRBJ1-2; a possible D gene is TRBD1 (6 bases). Trimming stripped 3 bases from V and 7 bases from J, with 24 bases between. Germline-derived CDR1 and CDR2 are DFQATT and SNEGSKA (reference sequence). The CDR3 runs to 16 residues. As DNA, the CDR3 is TGCAGTGCTAGTTTAGCCGGCGCTTCAGGGGTCGGTGGCTACACCTTC. This translates into CSASLAGASGVGGYTF.

In this sample, this clonotype turned up many times. This chain connects TRBV12-3 or TRBV12-4 to TRBJ1-2, with D maybe TRBD1 (5 bases). The CDR3 has 15 amino acids. The V end lost 6 bases, the J end lost 4 bases, and 18 bases lay between the germline ends. The CDR3 region is CASSPGGAGGYGYTF. The CDR3 nucleotides read TGTGCCAGCAGCCCCGGCGGGGCTGGGGGCTATGGCTACACCTTC.

This clonotype was seen at least ten times. The J gene is TRBJ1-4, the V gene TRBV12-3 or TRBV12-4, with D unclear. The CDR3 runs to 14 residues. V lost 2 bases and J lost 11, with 15 bases in between. The CDR3 sequence: CASSLRPAGGKLFF. The CDR3 region has the DNA TGTGCCAGCAGTTTAAGGCCGGCCGGAGGGAAACTGTTTTTT.

This clonotype was seen a few times. V usage is TRBV7-9 and J usage is TRBJ2-3, with D possibly called TRBD1 or TRBD2 (5 bases each). Trimming left V 3 bases short and J 2 bases short, with 18 bases between. In germline, CDR1 is SEHNR, CDR2 FQNEAQ (reference sequence). The CDR3 sequence is 17 residues long. In DNA form, the CDR3 reads TGTGCCAGCAGCTTGTTTAACGTGGCAGGGACCACAGATACGCAGTATTTT. Protein: CASSLFNVAGTTDTQYF.

Concerning this clonotype: A read error may be the cause here, since a much bigger clone is one base away. V and J are TRBV28 and TRBJ2-7; 7 bases map to TRBD1. CDR1 MDHEN and CDR2 SYDVKM come from the germline V gene. V trimming: 11 bases; J trimming: 2 bases; junction bases outside the gene matches: 9. This CDR3 contains 13 residues. DNA of the CDR3: TGTGCCGGCGGAGGACAGGCTGCCTACGAGCAGTACTTC. This translates into CAGGGQAAYEQYF.

This clonotype has a handful of counts. V usage is TRBV10-2 and J usage is TRBJ1-1; 7 bases are a match to TRBD1. The CDR3 has 15 residues. V lost 3 bases to trimming and J lost 4 bases; unmatched junction nucleotides: 8. Germline V gene data show CDR1 as WSHSY and CDR2 as SAAADI. CDR3 sequence reads: CASSEAAGGSTEAFF. The CDR3 nucleotides read TGCGCCAGCAGTGAAGCGGCAGGGGGTAGCACTGAAGCTTTCTTT.

The chain has TRBV3-1 and TRBJ2-1, with 7 bases identical to TRBD2. This CDR3 comprises 17 residues. Germline V gene lookup returns CDR1 LGHDT and CDR2 YNNKEL (reference sequence). V shed 4 bases, J shed 3 bases, and the junction held 12 bases outside the gene matches. Here the CDR3 DNA reads TGTGCCAGCAGCCCAGCGGGGAGCGGGGTCCTCTACAATGAGCAGTTCTTC. Its translation is CASSPAGSGVLYNEQFF.

The chain joins TRBV6-6 to TRBJ1-1; possible D gene TRBD1, 5 bases. The V end was cut by 7 bases, the J end by 1 base, with 10 bases between. CDR1 and CDR2 from the germline V gene are MNHNY and SVGAGI (reference sequence). The CDR3 has 13 amino acids. Here the CDR3 reads CASKAGWNTEAFF. Written as DNA, the CDR3 is TGTGCCAGCAAGGCAGGGTGGAACACTGAAGCTTTCTTT.

In its sample, this clonotype was seen many times. This chain uses TRBV10-3 with TRBJ2-3, with TRBD2 identical over 10 bases. This CDR3 region has 15 residues. Germline V gene lookup returns CDR1 ENHRY and CDR2 SYGVKD. V gave up 2 bases and J gave up 5 bases; unmatched junction bases: 4. CDR3 bases: TGTGCCATCAGTGAGGAGGGACTAGCGAAAGATACGCAGTATTTT. Its protein is CAISEEGLAKDTQYF.

This clonotype was counted many times. V usage is TRBV12-3 or TRBV12-4 and J usage is TRBJ2-1, with 13 bases matching TRBD2. The CDR3 loop spans 16 amino acids. V gave up 5 bases and J gave up 8 bases; unmatched junction bases: 9. The CDR3: CASSVGLAGAVDEQFF. Here the CDR3 DNA reads TGTGCCAGCAGTGTCGGACTAGCGGGAGCCGTTGATGAGCAGTTCTTC.

This clonotype was detected ten times or more. Germline and junction disagree at one end, which may indicate a read error. CDR3 in DNA: TGTGCCAGCTCCCACAATGAGCAGTTCTTC. Protein product: CASSHNEQFF. The chain combines TRBV13 with TRBJ2-1, with D hard to call. This CDR3 contains 10 residues. The germline CDR1 and CDR2 sequences are PRHDT and FYEKMQ (reference sequence).

This clonotype appeared many times. J is TRBJ1-2 and V is TRBV20-1, with 12 bases fitting TRBD1. CDR1 and CDR2 from the germline V gene are DFQATT and SNEGSKA (reference sequence). This CDR3 has 18 residues. V dropped 0 bases and J dropped 3; count of bases not matched to a gene: 11. The CDR3 sequence is CSAREIGTGGLQDYGYTF. DNA of the CDR3: TGCAGTGCTAGAGAGATCGGGACAGGGGGCTTGCAGGACTATGGCTACACCTTC.

The CDR3 DNA reads TGCAGTGCTAGAGATTTACTAGCCCGCTGGGATGAGCAGTACTTC. Translating it yields CSARDLLARWDEQYF. The chain combines TRBV20-1 with TRBJ2-5; D is possibly TRBD2 (6 bases). The CDR3 is 15 residues long. Germline V gene sequence: CDR1 DFQATT, CDR2 SNEGSKA (reference sequence). V dropped 0 bases and J dropped 11 bases, with 22 bases sitting between them.

At least ten counts were recorded for this clonotype. This chain joins TRBV12-5 and TRBJ2-1, with D possibly TRBD2 on 6 matching bases. Trimming shortened V by 6 bases and J by 0 bases, and 12 bases separated the two germline ends. Germline V gene data show CDR1 as LGHNT and CDR2 as FRNRAP. There are 15 residues in the CDR3. The CDR3 DNA reads as TGTGCTAGTGGCCCGGGACTGAGCTCCTACAATGAGCAGTTCTTC. Translating it yields CASGPGLSSYNEQFF.

This clonotype appeared many times. The rearrangement links TRBV4-1 to TRBJ2-1; 8 nucleotides match TRBD1. The germline gives CDR1 MGHRA, CDR2 YSYEKL. This CDR3 is built from 16 residues. Trimming took 3 bases from V and 0 from J; bases not matched to a gene: 4. The CDR3, as DNA: TGCGCCAGCAGCCAGCCGGGACAGGCCTCCTACAATGAGCAGTTCTTC. Its protein is CASSQPGQASYNEQFF.

The rearrangement links TRBV5-6 to TRBJ1-1, with TRBD1 as a possible D gene (6 bases). Germline CDR1 and CDR2: SGHDT and YYEEEE. There are 14 residues in the CDR3. The V and J ends lost 3 bases and 5 bases respectively, with 14 bases between them. The CDR3 here is CASSYNRVGTEAFF. The CDR3 DNA follows: TGTGCCAGCAGCTACAACAGGGTGGGGACTGAAGCTTTCTTT.

A few counts support this clonotype. The chain links TRBV20-1 to TRBJ1-1, with 7 bases aligning to TRBD1. Trimming at V came to 6 bases and at J to 4 bases, leaving 11 bases not matched to a gene. The germline V gene encodes CDR1 DFQATT and CDR2 SNEGSKA (reference sequence). The CDR3 length is 14 residues. The CDR3 reads CSAKSGGGRTEAFF. CDR3 sequence (DNA): TGCAGTGCGAAATCAGGGGGAGGTCGCACTGAAGCTTTCTTT.

This clonotype has a count of ten or more. V is TRBV9 and J is TRBJ2-7; TRBD2 might be the D (6 bases). This CDR3 region has 14 residues. Between the trimmed V and J ends, which lost 3 bases and 0 bases, there was a span of 10 bases. Germline-derived CDR1 and CDR2 are SGDLS and YYNGEE. DNA of the CDR3: TGTGCCAGCAGCGCGGGAGTAAGCTCCTACGAGCAGTACTTC. Translation: CASSAGVSSYEQYF.

This clonotype turned up a few times. The rearrangement joins TRBV5-1 to TRBJ2-3; no definite D call. This CDR3 is 18 amino acids long. Trimming took off 0 bases at V and 0 bases at J, with 17 bases between the two ends. Per germline, CDR1 SGHRS and CDR2 YFSETQ. This CDR3 is CASSLAARAMDSTDTQYF. The CDR3 DNA follows: TGCGCCAGCAGCTTGGCTGCTAGGGCTATGGATAGCACAGATACGCAGTATTTT.

The chain uses TRBV6-5 and TRBJ1-5; D is perhaps TRBD1 (5 bases). Germline-derived CDR1 and CDR2 are MNHEY and SVGAGI. The ends were cut back, 2 bases at V and 2 bases at J, with 7 bases in the middle. The CDR3 has 14 amino acids. CDR3 coding DNA: TGTGCCAGCAGTTACGGGGGGGGCAATCAGCCCCAGCATTTT. Translated: CASSYGGGNQPQHF.